Given below is one T cell receptor (beta chain) in context. This clone was observed a few times. Which antigen it targets is not known. No base quality information exists; no much larger clone differs at one position. Its CDR3 holds 14 amino acids, cysteine through phenylalanine. Only the CDR3 DNA stays, 42 bases, in frame from base 1. As encoded in the germline V gene, CDR1 is MNHNS while CDR2 is SASEGT. The germline ends are 14 bases apart after V is trimmed by 5 bases and J by 5 bases. This specimen comes from a study of beta chain features in type 1 diabetes (dated by TCRdb to 2016 to 2019). Concerning the study at large: Mean age, gender distribution, total cell number and subset yield were not different between patients and healthy donors. A total of approximately 99,000,000 sorted cells were examined across all samples, and RNA yield correlated strongly with the number of cells per subset. Regulatory and stem cell-like memory subsets were obtained from only 8 patients and roughly 8 healthy donors, while naive and central memory subsets were obtained from all 28 donors. In the study, TCRB repertoires of sorted circulating CD4+ T cell subsets from recently diagnosed type 1 diabetes patients were compared with those of matched healthy donors. General conclusions and limits of the study: Because cDNA was sequenced instead of genomic DNA, activated cells with high expression could be over-represented, although the groups did not differ in activation or CD3 levels. PCR may preferentially amplify shorter templates, but because patient and control samples were amplified and corrected together, any resulting skew would affect both groups equally. At VDJ recombination sites, type 1 diabetes patients had fewer insertions and more deleted nucleotides, which implies abnormalities in thymic rearrangement. A moderate but significant shortening of TCRB CDR3 length was observed in type 1 diabetes patients in all four CD4+ subsets. Naive, central memory and regulatory TCRB repertoires appeared more similar among patients than among healthy donors. Because the HLA sub-analyses included only small numbers of individuals, any influence of HLA type on TCRB rearrangement was left unresolved.

Each donor gave one peripheral blood draw, averaging about 100 mL, which was collected into heparinised tubes. Using a panel that included CD45RO, CCR7, CD25, CD127, CD95 and CD27, naive, central memory, regulatory and stem cell-like memory CD4+ T cells were sorted on a BD FACSAria II. A purity above 98% was achieved for all sorted populations. PBMCs were separated immediately by Lymphoprep density gradient centrifugation and were stained directly, without being cultured. To minimize batch effects, samples were stained and sorted in pairs, one healthy donor with one patient per experiment. All of the isolated RNA was reverse transcribed with the High Capacity cDNA Reverse Transcription Kit, so expressed TCRB transcripts were sequenced. Naive, central memory and regulatory T cell samples underwent deep immunoSEQ sequencing, averaging roughly 3.3 million total reads per sample. Sorted cells were lysed in RLT buffer, and RNA was extracted using DNase-treated RNeasy Micro or Mini kits according to cell number. To prevent cross-contamination, every cell subset was processed on its own, while patient and healthy donor samples were processed together. TCRB sequences were amplified from cDNA with the immunoSEQ multiplex PCR, producing 87-bp fragments spanning the CDR3 region. The amplicons were sequenced using the Illumina HiSeq platform. Per the authors' processing: PCR bias was corrected computationally using synthetic template baselines, and reads within Hamming distance 2 were collapsed, with unmergeable singletons discarded. Reads were aligned to IMGT to assign V, D and J genes, CDR3 length, and insertions or deletions at six rearrangement sites. Within each subset, clonotype counts were normalized to sorted cell number, after which true diversity and Gini coefficients were computed with the tcR R package. Repertoire sharing was quantified using the overlap coefficient calculated on TCRB nucleotide sequences. TCRdb took over this immuneACCESS table, retaining in-frame rearrangements with V and J assigned. Such tables are incomplete; in checked studies, under half of the missing clones stem from an unresolved V gene, and the remainder is unexplained. V, J and clone size reflect that table, while D and trimming were determined from the DNA. The sample table records under 200,000 clones; approximately 9.9% of these occur just once. The ten largest clones capture over 2% of the sample.

The sequencing sample was made of central memory CD4+ T cells from blood. This receptor chain uses TRBV6-1 and TRBJ2-3; perhaps TRBD2 is the D gene, with 6 bases matching. The sequence derives from a woman between 18 and 30 years old in good health. The sequence in DNA is TGTGCCAGCAGTATCGGGGGAGTGGGAGATACGCAGTATTTT. Its protein product is CASSIGGVGDTQYF.